This TCR beta chain was documented in a study of cytomegalovirus exposure and HLA in healthy donors. Trimming took 0 bases from V and 5 from J, leaving 12 bases between them. This CDR3 spans 15 amino acids. Germline-derived CDR1 and CDR2 are SGDLS and YYNGEE. Vbeta (60) and Jbeta (13) primers were used in the PCR. Measured with immunoSEQ multiplex PCR; TCRdb has only the in-frame clones, and not every one. The sample lists approximately 90,000 clones, 65% to 80% seen once, with around 16% in the top ten. There are a few counts of this clone. This TCR was recovered from a woman aged 50 to 65 in good health and CMV-seropositive. The chain links TRBV9 to TRBJ1-5; D is unresolved. Material: PBMCs. In nucleotides, the CDR3 is TGTGCCAGCAGCGTAGATGGCTTTCCCCATCAGCCCCAGCATTTT. Encoded protein: CASSVDGFPHQPQHF.